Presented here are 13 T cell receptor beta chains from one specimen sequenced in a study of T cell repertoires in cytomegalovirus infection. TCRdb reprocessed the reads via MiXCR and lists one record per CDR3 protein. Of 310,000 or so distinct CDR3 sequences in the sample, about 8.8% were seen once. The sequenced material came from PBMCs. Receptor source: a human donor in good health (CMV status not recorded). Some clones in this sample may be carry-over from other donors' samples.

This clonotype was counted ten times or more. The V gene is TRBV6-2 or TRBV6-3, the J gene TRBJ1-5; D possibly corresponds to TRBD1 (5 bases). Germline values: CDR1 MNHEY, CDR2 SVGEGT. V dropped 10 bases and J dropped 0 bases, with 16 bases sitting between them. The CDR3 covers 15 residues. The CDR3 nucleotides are TGTGCCATCTCCCCTGGGGGATATAGCAATCAGCCCCAGCATTTT. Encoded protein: CAISPGGYSNQPQHF.

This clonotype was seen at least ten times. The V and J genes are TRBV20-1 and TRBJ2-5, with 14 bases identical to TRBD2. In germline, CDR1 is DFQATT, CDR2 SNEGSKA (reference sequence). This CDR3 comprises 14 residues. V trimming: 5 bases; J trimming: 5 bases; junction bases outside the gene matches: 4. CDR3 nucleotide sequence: TGCAGTGCTCTCCGGACTAGCGGGGGGGAGACCCAGTACTTC. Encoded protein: CSALRTSGGETQYF.

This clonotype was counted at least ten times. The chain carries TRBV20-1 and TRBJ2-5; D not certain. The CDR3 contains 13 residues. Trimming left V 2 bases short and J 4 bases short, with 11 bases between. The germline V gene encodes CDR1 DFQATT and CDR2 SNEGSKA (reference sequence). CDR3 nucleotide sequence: TGCAGTGCTAGAAAGGGTCGAGCAGAGACCCAGTACTTC. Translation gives CSARKGRAETQYF.

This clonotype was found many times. CDR3 sequence (DNA): TGTGCCAGCAGGTCCCAGGGTTTGAATGAGCAGTTCTTC. Its protein product is CASRSQGLNEQFF. V and J are TRBV11-1 and TRBJ2-1, with D possibly TRBD1 on 5 matching bases. Looked up from germline, CDR1 is SGHAT and CDR2 is FQDESV (reference sequence). The V gene lost 6 bases and the J gene lost 7 bases, with 13 bases spanning the gap. CDR3 length equals 13 residues.

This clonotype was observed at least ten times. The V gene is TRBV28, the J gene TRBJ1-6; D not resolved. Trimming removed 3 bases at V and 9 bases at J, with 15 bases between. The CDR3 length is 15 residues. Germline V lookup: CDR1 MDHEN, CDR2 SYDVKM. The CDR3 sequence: CASSLVTLVGSPLHF. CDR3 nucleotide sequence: TGTGCCAGCAGTTTGGTGACCCTGGTTGGTTCACCCCTCCACTTT. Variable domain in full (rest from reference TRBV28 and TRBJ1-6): DVKVTQSSRYLVKRTGEKVFLECVQDMDHENMFWYRQDPGLGLRLIYFSYDVKMKEKGDIPEGYSVSREKKERFSLILESASTNQTSMYLCASSLVTLVGSPLHFGNGTRLTVT.

CDR3 sequence (DNA): TGTGCCAGCAGCCCTAGGACAGGGAGGCCGAACACCGGGGAGCTGTTTTTT. This gives the protein CASSPRTGRPNTGELFF. The genes are TRBV14 and TRBJ2-2, with TRBD1 matching 8 bases. Germline V lookup: CDR1 SGHDN, CDR2 FVKESK. The length of the CDR3 is 17 residues. With V trimmed by 4 bases and J by 0 bases, 7 bases remained unmatched.

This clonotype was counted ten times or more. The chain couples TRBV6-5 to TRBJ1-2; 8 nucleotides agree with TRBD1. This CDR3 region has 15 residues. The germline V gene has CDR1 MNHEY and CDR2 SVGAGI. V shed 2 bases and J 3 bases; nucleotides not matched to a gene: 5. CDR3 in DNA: TGTGCCAGCAGTTACATGACAGGGGCGCACTATGGCTACACCTTC. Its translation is CASSYMTGAHYGYTF.

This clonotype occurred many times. This CDR3 reads CASSSGTPNRFF. CDR3 DNA: TGTGCCAGCAGTTCCGGGACGCCAAATCGGTTCTTC. The rearrangement links TRBV12-3 or TRBV12-4 to TRBJ2-1; D may match TRBD1 or TRBD2 (5 bases each). The CDR3 is made up of 12 amino acids. The V gene lost 4 bases and the J gene lost 15 bases, with 16 bases spanning the gap.

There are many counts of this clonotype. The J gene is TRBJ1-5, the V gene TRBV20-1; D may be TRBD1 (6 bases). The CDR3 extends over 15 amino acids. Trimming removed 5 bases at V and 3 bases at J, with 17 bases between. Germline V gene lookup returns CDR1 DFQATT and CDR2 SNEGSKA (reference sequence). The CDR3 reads CSAGVWRGANQPQHF. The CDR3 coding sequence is TGCAGTGCTGGGGTCTGGAGGGGGGCCAATCAGCCCCAGCATTTT.

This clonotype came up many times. DNA for the CDR3: TGTGCCAGCAGCTTACCGACAGGGTCGAACACTGAAGCTTTCTTT. Translated, it gives CASSLPTGSNTEAFF. V and J are TRBV7-9 and TRBJ1-1, with 7 positions matching TRBD1. J gave up 1 base and V 2 bases, and 4 bases lay outside the gene matches. CDR3 length: 15 residues. Germline V CDR1 and CDR2: SEHNR, FQNEAQ (reference sequence).

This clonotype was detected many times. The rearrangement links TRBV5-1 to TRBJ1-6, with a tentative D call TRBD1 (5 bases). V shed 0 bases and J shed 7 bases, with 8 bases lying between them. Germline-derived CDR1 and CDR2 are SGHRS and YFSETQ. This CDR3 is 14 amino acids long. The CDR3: CASSLGRQNSPLHF. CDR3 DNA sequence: TGCGCCAGCAGCTTGGGGCGACAGAATTCACCCCTCCACTTT.

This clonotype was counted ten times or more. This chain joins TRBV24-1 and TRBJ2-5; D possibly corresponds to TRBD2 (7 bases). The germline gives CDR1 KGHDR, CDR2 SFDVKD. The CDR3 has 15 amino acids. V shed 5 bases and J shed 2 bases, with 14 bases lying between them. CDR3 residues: CATSAPGRGQETQYF. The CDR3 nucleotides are TGTGCCACCAGTGCCCCAGGGAGGGGGCAAGAGACCCAGTACTTC.

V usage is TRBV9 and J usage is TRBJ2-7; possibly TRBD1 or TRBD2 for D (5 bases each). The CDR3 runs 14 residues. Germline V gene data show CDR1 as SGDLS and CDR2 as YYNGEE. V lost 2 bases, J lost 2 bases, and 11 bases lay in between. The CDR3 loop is CASSVGDGPYEQYV. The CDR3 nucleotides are TGTGCCAGCAGCGTGGGGGACGGTCCCTACGAGCAGTACGTC.